This T cell receptor (beta chain) was recovered during a study of control samples from healthy donors and cancer patients. Repertoires were generated with immunoSEQ multiplex PCR, while TCRdb's copy carries only in-frame clones and drops some. Among approximately 100,000 clones, about nine tenths were seen once, and the ten largest hold around 3%. Sequencing input: blood. The TCR was taken from a human donor in good health. The donor label of this sample is uncertain.

The CDR3 DNA sequence: TGTGCCAGCAGCCGGAGCAATCAGCCCCAGCATTTT. As protein: CASSRSNQPQHF. The chain uses TRBV12-3 or TRBV12-4 and TRBJ1-5, with D uncertain. Trimming took 6 bases from V and 1 from J, leaving 4 bases between them. The CDR3 loop spans 12 amino acids.